This is a list of T cell receptor beta chains from one sample in a study of T cell repertoires in cytomegalovirus infection. One entry per CDR3 protein, called by TCRdb with MiXCR from the reads. In the table there are fewer than 200,000 distinct CDR3 sequences, roughly 9.8% of which are singletons. The sample consisted of PBMCs. Receptors were obtained from a human donor in good health (CMV status not recorded). Some clones in this sample may be carry-over from other donors' samples. CDR3s include the opening cysteine and the closing phenylalanine or tryptophan. The order of the fields is clone size, J gene, V gene, D gene, CDR3 protein, CDR3 DNA. D genes are given only for firm matches. Where a row states a size, it is once, few, many or the class of an expanded clone; other rows omit it.

clone size: many
J gene: TRBJ2-6
V gene: TRBV6-1
D gene: TRBD1
CDR3 protein: CASGGTGGTGANVLTF
CDR3 DNA: TGTGCCAGCGGGGGGACAGGGGGTACTGGGGCCAACGTCCTGACTTTC

clone size: many
J gene: TRBJ1-2
V gene: TRBV29-1
D gene: .
CDR3 protein: CSVDQGRGYTF
CDR3 DNA: TGCAGCGTTGACCAAGGTCGTGGCTACACCTTC

clone size: few
J gene: TRBJ2-3
V gene: TRBV7-9
D gene: .
CDR3 protein: CASATSGSTDTQYF
CDR3 DNA: TGTGCCAGCGCGACCAGCGGGAGCACAGATACGCAGTATTTT

clone size: medium-sized
J gene: TRBJ2-1
V gene: TRBV12-5
D gene: TRBD1
CDR3 protein: CASGPEGQATYNEQFF
CDR3 DNA: TGTGCTAGTGGTCCGGAGGGACAGGCTACCTACAATGAGCAGTTCTTC

clone size: .
J gene: TRBJ2-1
V gene: TRBV15
D gene: .
CDR3 protein: CATSRPQEASSSYNEQFF
CDR3 DNA: TGTGCCACCAGCAGACCTCAGGAGGCGTCTAGCTCCTACAATGAGCAGTTCTTC

clone size: .
J gene: TRBJ1-4
V gene: TRBV28
D gene: TRBD1
CDR3 protein: CASSLTGQGREKLFF
CDR3 DNA: TGTGCCAGCAGTCTAACGGGACAGGGGCGCGAAAAACTGTTTTTT

clone size: few
J gene: TRBJ1-3
V gene: TRBV18
D gene: TRBD1
CDR3 protein: CASSPRGTDGNTIYF
CDR3 DNA: TGTGCCAGCTCACCCAGGGGGACAGACGGAAACACCATATATTTT

clone size: many
J gene: TRBJ2-1
V gene: TRBV5-4
D gene: .
CDR3 protein: CASSSVRNEQFF
CDR3 DNA: TGTGCCAGCAGCAGCGTGAGGAATGAGCAGTTCTTC

clone size: many
J gene: TRBJ2-3
V gene: TRBV6-2/TRBV6-3
D gene: TRBD1
CDR3 protein: CASSSSPGQGADTQYF
CDR3 DNA: TGTGCCAGCAGCAGCTCACCGGGACAGGGGGCAGATACGCAGTATTTT

clone size: .
J gene: TRBJ2-1
V gene: TRBV6-2/TRBV6-3
D gene: TRBD1
CDR3 protein: CASSPKGQGTHNEQFF
CDR3 DNA: TGTGCCAGCAGTCCAAAAGGACAGGGGACCCACAATGAGCAGTTCTTC

clone size: many
J gene: TRBJ2-2
V gene: TRBV23-1
D gene: .
CDR3 protein: CASSSGLPNTDPLYTGELFF
CDR3 DNA: TGCGCCAGCAGTTCCGGGTTACCGAATACTGACCCCCTATACACCGGGGAGCTGTTTTTT

clone size: few
J gene: TRBJ2-2
V gene: TRBV30
D gene: TRBD1
CDR3 protein: CAWSGPGGITNTGELFF
CDR3 DNA: TGTGCCTGGAGTGGGCCAGGGGGCATTACGAACACCGGGGAGCTGTTTTTT

clone size: .
J gene: TRBJ1-2
V gene: TRBV20-1
D gene: .
CDR3 protein: CSARGLFGPANYGYTF
CDR3 DNA: TGCAGTGCTAGGGGACTTTTCGGGCCTGCTAACTATGGCTACACCTTC

clone size: many
J gene: TRBJ1-2
V gene: TRBV12-3/TRBV12-4
D gene: TRBD1
CDR3 protein: CASSPGERPGQDIYGYTF
CDR3 DNA: TGTGCCAGCAGTCCGGGGGAGAGGCCGGGACAGGATATATATGGCTACACCTTC

clone size: many
J gene: TRBJ2-1
V gene: TRBV6-2/TRBV6-3
D gene: .
CDR3 protein: CASSYRVGLPSWQFF
CDR3 DNA: TGTGCCAGCAGTTATAGAGTGGGTCTCCCCTCGTGGCAGTTCTTC

clone size: many
J gene: TRBJ2-2
V gene: TRBV28
D gene: .
CDR3 protein: CASSRYGELFF
CDR3 DNA: TGTGCCAGCAGTCGATACGGGGAGCTGTTTTTT

clone size: many
J gene: TRBJ2-1
V gene: TRBV2
D gene: TRBD1
CDR3 protein: CASTKGQGYVNEQFF
CDR3 DNA: TGTGCCAGCACGAAGGGACAGGGATATGTCAATGAGCAGTTCTTC

clone size: many
J gene: TRBJ1-5
V gene: TRBV7-2
D gene: TRBD1
CDR3 protein: CASSLDRGGNQPQHF
CDR3 DNA: TGTGCCAGCAGCCTCGACAGGGGAGGCAATCAGCCCCAGCATTTT

clone size: few
J gene: TRBJ1-5
V gene: TRBV20-1
D gene: .
CDR3 protein: CSARARKLSNQPQHF
CDR3 DNA: TGCAGTGCTAGGGCTCGAAAGCTGAGCAATCAGCCCCAGCATTTT

clone size: many
J gene: TRBJ2-4
V gene: TRBV7-2
D gene: .
CDR3 protein: CASSLAQGSNIQYF
CDR3 DNA: TGTGCCAGCAGCTTAGCCCAGGGAAGTAACATTCAGTACTTC

clone size: .
J gene: TRBJ1-2
V gene: TRBV25-1
D gene: .
CDR3 protein: CASSEYGGYGYTF
CDR3 DNA: TGTGCCAGCAGTGAATACGGGGGCTATGGCTACACCTTC

clone size: many
J gene: TRBJ2-5
V gene: TRBV7-9
D gene: .
CDR3 protein: CASSLKVRETQYF
CDR3 DNA: TGTGCCAGCAGCTTGAAGGTTCGGGAGACCCAGTACTTC

clone size: .
J gene: TRBJ2-1
V gene: TRBV15
D gene: .
CDR3 protein: CATSRERGAYNEQFF
CDR3 DNA: TGTGCCACCAGCAGAGAAAGGGGGGCCTACAATGAGCAGTTCTTC

clone size: many
J gene: TRBJ1-1
V gene: TRBV7-8
D gene: .
CDR3 protein: CASSFSTTLNTEAFF
CDR3 DNA: TGTGCCAGCAGCTTTTCGACTACACTGAACACTGAAGCTTTCTTT

clone size: many
J gene: TRBJ2-3
V gene: TRBV7-6
D gene: TRBD2
CDR3 protein: CASSFVPHTSGRRPSTDTQYF
CDR3 DNA: TGTGCCAGCAGCTTCGTCCCCCATACTAGCGGGAGAAGGCCTAGCACAGATACGCAGTATTTT

clone size: .
J gene: TRBJ1-6
V gene: TRBV11-2
D gene: .
CDR3 protein: CASSPPGRQNSPLHF
CDR3 DNA: TGTGCCAGCAGCCCTCCCGGGCGGCAGAATTCACCCCTCCACTTT

clone size: few
J gene: TRBJ2-7
V gene: TRBV6-2/TRBV6-3
D gene: .
CDR3 protein: CASSYEAGYYEQYF
CDR3 DNA: TGTGCCAGCAGTTATGAGGCGGGATACTACGAGCAGTACTTC

clone size: many
J gene: TRBJ1-1
V gene: TRBV19
D gene: .
CDR3 protein: CASDRGPTPTEAFF
CDR3 DNA: TGTGCCAGTGACCGCGGGCCAACACCCACTGAAGCTTTCTTT

clone size: many
J gene: TRBJ2-7
V gene: TRBV7-2
D gene: TRBD2
CDR3 protein: CASSLVGSGSGYEQYF
CDR3 DNA: TGTGCCAGCAGCTTAGTCGGTAGCGGGAGCGGCTACGAGCAGTACTTC

clone size: .
J gene: TRBJ1-1
V gene: TRBV29-1
D gene: TRBD1
CDR3 protein: CSVTRQGQRLSTEAFF
CDR3 DNA: TGCAGCGTAACACGACAGGGTCAGCGCCTAAGCACTGAAGCTTTCTTT

clone size: many
J gene: TRBJ2-2
V gene: TRBV28
D gene: TRBD1
CDR3 protein: CASSSKLGQGPNTGELFF
CDR3 DNA: TGTGCCAGCAGTTCCAAACTGGGACAGGGCCCGAACACCGGGGAGCTGTTTTTT

clone size: many
J gene: TRBJ2-1
V gene: TRBV7-3
D gene: .
CDR3 protein: CASSLSGESYNEQFF
CDR3 DNA: TGTGCCAGCAGCCTCTCAGGGGAGTCCTACAATGAGCAGTTCTTC

clone size: many
J gene: TRBJ1-2
V gene: TRBV28
D gene: .
CDR3 protein: CASSSGFRDGYTF
CDR3 DNA: TGTGCCAGCAGTTCGGGATTCAGGGATGGCTACACCTTC

clone size: few
J gene: TRBJ2-1
V gene: TRBV20-1
D gene: .
CDR3 protein: CSARDLRVSLSSYNEQFF
CDR3 DNA: TGCAGTGCTAGAGATTTACGCGTTTCCTTGAGCTCCTACAATGAGCAGTTCTTC

clone size: many
J gene: TRBJ1-2
V gene: TRBV10-3
D gene: .
CDR3 protein: CAIEGGADGYGYTF
CDR3 DNA: TGTGCCATCGAAGGGGGAGCAGATGGCTATGGCTACACCTTC

clone size: many
J gene: TRBJ1-1
V gene: TRBV7-2
D gene: .
CDR3 protein: CASTPGGRTEAFF
CDR3 DNA: TGTGCCAGCACCCCCGGGGGGCGGACTGAAGCTTTCTTT

clone size: many
J gene: TRBJ1-1
V gene: TRBV20-1
D gene: TRBD1
CDR3 protein: CSARTSGTGGEAFF
CDR3 DNA: TGCAGTGCTAGAACATCCGGGACAGGGGGAGAAGCTTTCTTT

clone size: .
J gene: TRBJ1-5
V gene: TRBV28
D gene: .
CDR3 protein: CASSPSLFGQPQHF
CDR3 DNA: TGTGCCAGCAGTCCAAGCTTATTCGGTCAGCCCCAGCATTTT

clone size: few
J gene: TRBJ1-1
V gene: TRBV29-1
D gene: TRBD1
CDR3 protein: CSVEAGQVQGEAFF
CDR3 DNA: TGCAGCGTTGAAGCGGGACAGGTCCAGGGCGAAGCTTTCTTT

clone size: many
J gene: TRBJ2-1
V gene: TRBV28
D gene: .
CDR3 protein: CASTFSSYNEQFF
CDR3 DNA: TGTGCCAGCACTTTTTCATCCTACAATGAGCAGTTCTTC

clone size: few
J gene: TRBJ1-1
V gene: TRBV19
D gene: .
CDR3 protein: CASSIGGGMNTEAFF
CDR3 DNA: TGTGCCAGTAGTATTGGGGGGGGCATGAACACTGAAGCTTTCTTT

clone size: many
J gene: TRBJ2-5
V gene: TRBV7-2
D gene: TRBD1
CDR3 protein: CASSPIWRGSGQGSIETQYF
CDR3 DNA: TGTGCCAGCAGCCCCATCTGGAGGGGGTCGGGACAGGGTTCTATAGAGACCCAGTACTTC